This TCR beta chain is drawn from a study of blood T cell repertoires in COVID-19. Patients at the Seattle site were enrolled during active infection and followed longitudinally. The authors' processing: Estimates of nucleated cell counts were drawn from the amplification of reference gene primers. This table comes from immunoSEQ multiplex PCR, and its TCRdb copy is limited to in-frame clones, with some not included. The V and J calls and clone size are taken from that table; D and trimming were inferred from the DNA. The sample consists of some 450,000 clones, around nine tenths of them appearing once. The germline V gene has CDR1 SGHTA and CDR2 FQGNSA. Trimming shortened V by 5 bases and J by 5 bases, and 12 bases separated the two germline ends. The CDR3 consists of 13 residues. Only a few counts were recorded for this clone.

The TCR was taken from a man aged 18 to 30 with COVID-19, enrolled during active disease. Sample: peripheral blood. This chain connects TRBV7-2 to TRBJ1-1, with unresolved D. The CDR3 DNA follows: TGTGCCAGCAGCCTAATGGGAGGTACTGAAGCTTTCTTT. It translates to CASSLMGGTEAFF.